These T cell receptor beta chains were read from a single sample in a study of OX40 agonist ivuxolimab in advanced cancers. The data were produced by immunoSEQ multiplex PCR, yet TCRdb's version contains in-frame clones alone and is incomplete. Of about 40,000 clones in the sample, 88% are singletons; the top ten hold about 23%. Specimen: CD4+ or CD8+ T cells sorted from blood, collected in a trial of the OX40 agonist ivuxolimab. The source is an adult with an advanced solid tumor such as melanoma, head and neck, liver or kidney cancer. The CDR3 runs from the conserved cysteine through the conserved F or W. The D gene is left open where the match is weak. The size field is filled for only some rows; it gives once, few, many or a size class.

v_call: TRBV10-3
j_call: TRBJ2-7
clone_size: -
d_call: TRBD1
cdr3_nt: TGTGCCATCGGGGGACAGGGGGGGTACGAGCAGTACTTC
cdr3_aa: CAIGGQGGYEQYF

v_call: TRBV5-5
j_call: TRBJ2-7
clone_size: -
d_call: -
cdr3_nt: TGTGCCAGCAGCTGGCGGGACGGCTACGAGCAGTACTTC
cdr3_aa: CASSWRDGYEQYF

v_call: TRBV7-9
j_call: TRBJ2-7
clone_size: -
d_call: -
cdr3_nt: TGTGCCAGCAGCCTGGGATCCTACGAGCAGTACTTC
cdr3_aa: CASSLGSYEQYF

v_call: TRBV28
j_call: TRBJ2-3
clone_size: -
d_call: TRBD1
cdr3_nt: TGTGCCAGCAGTCCTAGACGGACAGGGATTGCAGATACGCAGTATTTT
cdr3_aa: CASSPRRTGIADTQYF

v_call: TRBV19
j_call: TRBJ2-7
clone_size: once
d_call: -
cdr3_nt: TGTGCCAGTAGCCCGGGATTTCACTACGAGCAGTACTTC
cdr3_aa: CASSPGFHYEQYF

v_call: TRBV11-2
j_call: TRBJ1-3
clone_size: -
d_call: -
cdr3_nt: TGTGCCAGCAGGTTAGGGGCTGGGCTAGTAGCTGGAAACACCATATATTTT
cdr3_aa: CASRLGAGLVAGNTIYF

v_call: TRBV19
j_call: TRBJ2-7
clone_size: -
d_call: TRBD1
cdr3_nt: TGTGCCAGTACCGGGGACAGGGTCGAGCAGTACTTC
cdr3_aa: CASTGDRVEQYF

v_call: TRBV19
j_call: TRBJ1-5
clone_size: few
d_call: TRBD1
cdr3_nt: TGTGCCAGTAGTTGGGACAGCACCCCCCCCCAGCATTTT
cdr3_aa: CASSWDSTPPQHF

v_call: TRBV13
j_call: TRBJ2-5
clone_size: -
d_call: -
cdr3_nt: TGTGCCAGCAGCTTATCCGGGGCCTGGGGGGAGACCCAGTACTTC
cdr3_aa: CASSLSGAWGETQYF

v_call: TRBV28
j_call: TRBJ1-5
clone_size: -
d_call: -
cdr3_nt: TGTGCCAGCAGGGTAATGGGGGATCAGCCCCAGCATTTT
cdr3_aa: CASRVMGDQPQHF

v_call: TRBV5-6
j_call: TRBJ2-1
clone_size: -
d_call: TRBD1
cdr3_nt: TGTGCCAGCAGCCCGGGGACAGGGAGGGTGGATTACAATGAGCAGTTCTTC
cdr3_aa: CASSPGTGRVDYNEQFF

v_call: TRBV4-2
j_call: TRBJ2-7
clone_size: -
d_call: -
cdr3_nt: TGTGCCAGCAGCCAAGAGTCAGGGCTTGACTACTCCTACGAGCAGTACTTC
cdr3_aa: CASSQESGLDYSYEQYF

v_call: TRBV7-8
j_call: TRBJ2-5
clone_size: -
d_call: -
cdr3_nt: TGTGCCAGCAGCTTAGAGACAGGCCAACAAGAGACCCAGTACTTC
cdr3_aa: CASSLETGQQETQYF

v_call: TRBV21-1
j_call: TRBJ2-1
clone_size: once
d_call: -
cdr3_nt: TGTGCCAGCAGCGGGCCTAGCGGTGAGCAGTTCTTC
cdr3_aa: CASSGPSGEQFF

v_call: TRBV9
j_call: TRBJ1-1
clone_size: few
d_call: TRBD1
cdr3_nt: TGTGCCAGCAGCCTGGGGACAGGGGGCTCTGAAGCTTTCTTT
cdr3_aa: CASSLGTGGSEAFF

v_call: TRBV6-1
j_call: TRBJ1-3
clone_size: few
d_call: -
cdr3_nt: TGTGCCAGCAGTGAAGGTCGGAGCTCTGGAAACACCATATATTTT
cdr3_aa: CASSEGRSSGNTIYF

v_call: TRBV11-2
j_call: TRBJ2-1
clone_size: -
d_call: -
cdr3_nt: TGTGCCAGCACCTACAGGGACTATGAGCAGTTCTTC
cdr3_aa: CASTYRDYEQFF

v_call: TRBV4-1
j_call: TRBJ2-5
clone_size: -
d_call: -
cdr3_nt: TGCGCCAGCAGCCAGGAAGAGACCCAGTACTTC
cdr3_aa: CASSQEETQYF

v_call: TRBV28
j_call: TRBJ1-1
clone_size: -
d_call: -
cdr3_nt: TGTGCCAGCAGCCCGGTCCAGGGGACGAACACTGAAGCTTTCTTT
cdr3_aa: CASSPVQGTNTEAFF

v_call: TRBV4-1
j_call: TRBJ2-7
clone_size: -
d_call: -
cdr3_nt: TGCGCCAGCAGCCCCCGGGTCCCTTCTTCCTACGAGCAGTACTTC
cdr3_aa: CASSPRVPSSYEQYF

v_call: TRBV2
j_call: TRBJ1-5
clone_size: -
d_call: -
cdr3_nt: TGTGCCAGCAGTGAAGCCGAGGGTCCCGGTCGGCAGCCCCAGCATTTT
cdr3_aa: CASSEAEGPGRQPQHF

v_call: TRBV27
j_call: TRBJ2-7
clone_size: -
d_call: TRBD1
cdr3_nt: TGTGCCAGCAGTTTATCCAGGGGGCTTGAGCAGTACTTC
cdr3_aa: CASSLSRGLEQYF

v_call: TRBV6-4
j_call: TRBJ2-7
clone_size: once
d_call: TRBD2
cdr3_nt: TGTGCCAGCAGTCGGACTAGCGGGGGTTTGGACGAGCAGTACTTC
cdr3_aa: CASSRTSGGLDEQYF

v_call: TRBV5-6
j_call: TRBJ2-1
clone_size: -
d_call: -
cdr3_nt: TGTGCCAGCAGGCTCTCCGGGGGGCTCAATGAGCAGTTCTTC
cdr3_aa: CASRLSGGLNEQFF

v_call: TRBV28
j_call: TRBJ1-5
clone_size: -
d_call: -
cdr3_nt: TGTGCCAGCAGTGTGAGGGGAGGCAATCAGCCCCAGCATTTT
cdr3_aa: CASSVRGGNQPQHF

v_call: TRBV28
j_call: TRBJ2-7
clone_size: -
d_call: TRBD2
cdr3_nt: TGTGCCAGCAGCGGGGGCCCCGGGACTAGCGCCTTCTACGAGCAGTACTTC
cdr3_aa: CASSGGPGTSAFYEQYF

v_call: TRBV30
j_call: TRBJ2-3
clone_size: -
d_call: TRBD2
cdr3_nt: TGTGCCTGGAGTGCCCTGGGGGCTAGCGGGAGTTGGGGCACAGATACGCAGTATTTT
cdr3_aa: CAWSALGASGSWGTDTQYF

v_call: TRBV15
j_call: TRBJ2-1
clone_size: -
d_call: -
cdr3_nt: TGTGCCACCAGCAGACCATTAGCGGACCCTTACAATGAGCAGTTCTTC
cdr3_aa: CATSRPLADPYNEQFF